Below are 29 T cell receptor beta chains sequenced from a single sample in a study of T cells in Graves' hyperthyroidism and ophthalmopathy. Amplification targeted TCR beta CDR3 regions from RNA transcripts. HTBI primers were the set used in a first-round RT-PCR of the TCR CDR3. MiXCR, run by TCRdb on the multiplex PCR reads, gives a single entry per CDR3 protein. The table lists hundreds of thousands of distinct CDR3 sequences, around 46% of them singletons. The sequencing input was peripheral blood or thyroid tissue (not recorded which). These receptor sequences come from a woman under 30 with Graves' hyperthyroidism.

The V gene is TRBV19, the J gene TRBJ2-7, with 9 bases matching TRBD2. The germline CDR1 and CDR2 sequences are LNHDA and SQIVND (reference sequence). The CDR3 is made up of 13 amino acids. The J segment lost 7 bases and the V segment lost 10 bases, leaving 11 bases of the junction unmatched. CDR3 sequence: CATEEREAGEQYF. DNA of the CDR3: TGTGCCACCGAGGAGCGGGAGGCCGGGGAGCAGTACTTC.

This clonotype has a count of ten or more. In DNA, the CDR3 is TGTGCCAGCAATGGGCAGGAGACCCAGTACTTC. Translating gives CASNGQETQYF. The chain combines TRBV2 with TRBJ2-5; D gene ambiguous. CDR3 length: 11 amino acids. The germline gives CDR1 SNHLY, CDR2 FYNNEI. Trimming removed 7 bases from V and 5 bases from J, with 8 bases in between.

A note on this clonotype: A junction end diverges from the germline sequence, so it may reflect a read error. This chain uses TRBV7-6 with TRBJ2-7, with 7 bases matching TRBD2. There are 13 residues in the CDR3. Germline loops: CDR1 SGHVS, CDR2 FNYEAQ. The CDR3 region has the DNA TGCGCCAGCAGCCGGGGGGACGCGGGGGAGCAGTACTTC. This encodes CASSRGDAGEQYF.

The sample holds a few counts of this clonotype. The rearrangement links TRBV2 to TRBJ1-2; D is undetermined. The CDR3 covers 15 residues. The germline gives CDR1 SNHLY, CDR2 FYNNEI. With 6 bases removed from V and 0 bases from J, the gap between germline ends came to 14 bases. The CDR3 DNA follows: TGTGCCAGCAGAACAAACTCGGCAGCTAACTATGGCTACACCTTC. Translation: CASRTNSAANYGYTF. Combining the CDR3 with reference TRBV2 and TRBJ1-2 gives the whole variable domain EPEVTQTPSHQVTQMGQEVILRCVPISNHLYFYWYRQILGQKVEFLVSFYNNEISEKSEIFDDQFSVERPDGSNFTLKIRSTKLEDSAMYFCASRTNSAANYGYTFGSGTRLTVV.

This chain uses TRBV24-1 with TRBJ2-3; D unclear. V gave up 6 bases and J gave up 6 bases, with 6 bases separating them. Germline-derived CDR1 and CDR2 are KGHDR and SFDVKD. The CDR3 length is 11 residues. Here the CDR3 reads CATSTADTQYF. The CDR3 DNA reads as TGTGCCACCAGTACCGCGGATACGCAGTATTTT.

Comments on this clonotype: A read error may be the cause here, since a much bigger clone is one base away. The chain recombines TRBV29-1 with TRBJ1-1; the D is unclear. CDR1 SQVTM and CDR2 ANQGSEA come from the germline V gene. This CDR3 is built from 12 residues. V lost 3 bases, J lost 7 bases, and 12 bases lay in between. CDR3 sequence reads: CSVDPGRDEAFF. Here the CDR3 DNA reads TGCAGCGTTGATCCGGGGAGGGATGAAGCTTTCTTT.

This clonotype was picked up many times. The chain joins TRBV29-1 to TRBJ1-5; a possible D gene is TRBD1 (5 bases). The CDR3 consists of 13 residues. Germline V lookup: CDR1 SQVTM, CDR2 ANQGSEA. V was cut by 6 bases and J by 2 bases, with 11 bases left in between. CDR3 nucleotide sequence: TGCAGCGTGGGCAGGGATGGCAATCAGCCCCAGCATTTT. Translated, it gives CSVGRDGNQPQHF.

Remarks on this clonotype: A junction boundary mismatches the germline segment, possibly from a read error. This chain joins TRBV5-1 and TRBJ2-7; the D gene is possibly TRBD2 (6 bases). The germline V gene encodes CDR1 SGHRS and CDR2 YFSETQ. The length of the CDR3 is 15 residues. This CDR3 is CASSLRASDYYEQCF. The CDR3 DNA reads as TGTGCCAGCAGCTTGAGGGCTAGCGATTACTACGAGCAGTGCTTC. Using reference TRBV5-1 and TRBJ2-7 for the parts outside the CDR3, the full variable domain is KAGVTQTPRYLIKTRGQQVTLSCSPISGHRSVSWYQQTPGQGLQFLFEYFSETQRNKGNFPGRFSGRQFSNSRSEMNVSTLELGDSALYLCASSLRASDYYEQCFGPGTRLTVT.

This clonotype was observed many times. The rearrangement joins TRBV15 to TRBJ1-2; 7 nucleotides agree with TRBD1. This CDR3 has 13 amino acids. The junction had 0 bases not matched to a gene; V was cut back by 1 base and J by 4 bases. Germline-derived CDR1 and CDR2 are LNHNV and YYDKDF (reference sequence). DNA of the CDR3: TGTGCCACCAGCAGAGGGGACAGCTATGGCTACACCTTC. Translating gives CATSRGDSYGYTF.

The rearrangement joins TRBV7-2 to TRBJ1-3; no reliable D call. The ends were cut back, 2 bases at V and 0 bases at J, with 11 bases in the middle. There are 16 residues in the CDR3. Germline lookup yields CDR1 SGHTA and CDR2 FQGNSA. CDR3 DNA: TGTACCAGCAGCTTATGGACCCCGGTCTCTGGAAACACCATATATTTT. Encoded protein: CTSSLWTPVSGNTIYF.

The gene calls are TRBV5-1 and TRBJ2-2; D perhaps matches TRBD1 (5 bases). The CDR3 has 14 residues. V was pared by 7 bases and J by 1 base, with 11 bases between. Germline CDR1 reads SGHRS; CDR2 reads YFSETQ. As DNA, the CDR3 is TGCGCCAGCGGTCATGGACAGAACACCGGGGAGCTGTTTTTT. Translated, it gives CASGHGQNTGELFF.

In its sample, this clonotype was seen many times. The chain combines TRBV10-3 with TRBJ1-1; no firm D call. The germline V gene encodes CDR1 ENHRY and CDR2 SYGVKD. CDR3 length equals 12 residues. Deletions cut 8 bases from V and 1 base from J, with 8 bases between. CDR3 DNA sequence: TGTGCCATCGGTGCCGGGAACACTGAAGCTTTCTTT. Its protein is CAIGAGNTEAFF.

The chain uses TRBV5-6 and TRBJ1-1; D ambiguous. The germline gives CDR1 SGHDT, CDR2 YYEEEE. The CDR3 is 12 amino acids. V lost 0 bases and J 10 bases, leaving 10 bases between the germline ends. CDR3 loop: CASSLDTGRAFF. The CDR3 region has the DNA TGTGCCAGCAGCTTGGATACGGGTAGAGCTTTCTTT.

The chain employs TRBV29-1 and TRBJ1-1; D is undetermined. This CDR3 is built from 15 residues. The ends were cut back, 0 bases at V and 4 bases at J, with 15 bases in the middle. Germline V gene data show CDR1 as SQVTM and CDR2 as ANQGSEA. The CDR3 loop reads CSVEDPQAASTEAFF. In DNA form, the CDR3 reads TGCAGCGTTGAAGATCCTCAGGCCGCGAGCACTGAAGCTTTCTTT.

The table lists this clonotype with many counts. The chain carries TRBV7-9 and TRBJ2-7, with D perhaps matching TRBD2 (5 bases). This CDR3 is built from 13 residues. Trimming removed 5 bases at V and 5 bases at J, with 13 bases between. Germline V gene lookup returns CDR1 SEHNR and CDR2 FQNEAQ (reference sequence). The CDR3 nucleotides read TGTGCCAGCAGCCGCCCGACGAGGGACGAGCAGTACTTC. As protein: CASSRPTRDEQYF.

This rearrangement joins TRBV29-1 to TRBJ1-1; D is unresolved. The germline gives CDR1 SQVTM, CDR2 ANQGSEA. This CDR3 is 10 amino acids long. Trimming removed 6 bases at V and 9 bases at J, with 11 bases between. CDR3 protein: CSVTPRQAFF. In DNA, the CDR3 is TGCAGCGTGACGCCCCGACAAGCTTTCTTT.

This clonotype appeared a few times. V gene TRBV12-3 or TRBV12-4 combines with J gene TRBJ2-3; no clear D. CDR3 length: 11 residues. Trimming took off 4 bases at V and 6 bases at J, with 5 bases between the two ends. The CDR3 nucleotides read TGTGCCAGCAGTTCCCGGGATACGCAGTATTTT. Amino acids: CASSSRDTQYF.

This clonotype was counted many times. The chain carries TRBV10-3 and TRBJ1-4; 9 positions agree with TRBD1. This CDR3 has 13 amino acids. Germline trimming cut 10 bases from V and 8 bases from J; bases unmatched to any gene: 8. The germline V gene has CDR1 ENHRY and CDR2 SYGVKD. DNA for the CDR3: TGTGCCAGCTGGACAGGGGCCGGGGAAAAACTGTTTTTT. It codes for CASWTGAGEKLFF.

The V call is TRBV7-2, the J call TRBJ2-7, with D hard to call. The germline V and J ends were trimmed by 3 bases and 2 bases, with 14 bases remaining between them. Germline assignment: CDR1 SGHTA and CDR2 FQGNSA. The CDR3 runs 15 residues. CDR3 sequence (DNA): TGTGCCAGCAGCTTGGATCTCGGAGAGACCTACGAGCAGTACTTC. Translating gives CASSLDLGETYEQYF.

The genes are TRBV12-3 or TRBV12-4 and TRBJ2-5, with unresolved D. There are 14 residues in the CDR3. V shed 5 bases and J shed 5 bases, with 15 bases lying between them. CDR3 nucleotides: TGTGCCAGCAGTCACGGACCGCCGTCGGAGACCCAGTACTTC. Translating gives CASSHGPPSETQYF.

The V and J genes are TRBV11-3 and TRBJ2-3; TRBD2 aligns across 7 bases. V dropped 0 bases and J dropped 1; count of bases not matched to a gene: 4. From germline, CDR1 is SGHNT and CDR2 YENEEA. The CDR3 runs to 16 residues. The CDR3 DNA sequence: TGTGCCAGCAGCTTAGACCTAGCGGCCCGCACAGATACGCAGTATTTT. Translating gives CASSLDLAARTDTQYF.

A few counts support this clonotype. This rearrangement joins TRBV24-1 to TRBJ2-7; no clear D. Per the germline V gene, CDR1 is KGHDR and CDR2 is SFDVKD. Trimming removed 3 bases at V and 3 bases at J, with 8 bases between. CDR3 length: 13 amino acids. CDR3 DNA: TGTGCCACCAGTGATGAAGACAACTACGAGCAGTACTTC. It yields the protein CATSDEDNYEQYF.

The CDR3 protein is CASRGDRETQYF. The DNA for the CDR3 is TGTGCCAGCAGGGGGGACAGGGAGACCCAGTACTTC. J is TRBJ2-5 and V is TRBV7-2, with 8 bases matching TRBD1. Germline V gives CDR1 SGHTA, CDR2 FQGNSA. The CDR3 sequence is 12 residues long. Losses at the gene ends were 6 bases for V and 5 bases for J; bases not matched to a gene: 2.

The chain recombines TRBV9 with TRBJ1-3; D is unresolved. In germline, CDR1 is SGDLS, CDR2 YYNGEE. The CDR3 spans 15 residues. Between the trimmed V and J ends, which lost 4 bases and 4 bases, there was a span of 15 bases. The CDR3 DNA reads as TGTGCCAGCAGCCAAGCCACGGTTTCGGGAAACACCATATATTTT. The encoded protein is CASSQATVSGNTIYF. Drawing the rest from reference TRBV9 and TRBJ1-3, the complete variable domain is DSGVTQTPKHLITATGQRVTLRCSPRSGDLSVYWYQQSLDQGLQFLIQYYNGEERAKGNILERFSAQQFPDLHSELNLSSLELGDSALYFCASSQATVSGNTIYFGEGSWLTVV.

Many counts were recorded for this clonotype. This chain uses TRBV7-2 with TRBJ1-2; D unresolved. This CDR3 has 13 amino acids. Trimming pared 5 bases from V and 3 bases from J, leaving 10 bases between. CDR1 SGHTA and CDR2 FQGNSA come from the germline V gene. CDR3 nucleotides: TGTGCCAGCAGCCGAGGGAAGGACTATGGCTACACCTTC. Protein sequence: CASSRGKDYGYTF. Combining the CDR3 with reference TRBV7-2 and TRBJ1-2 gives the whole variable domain GAGVSQSPSNKVTEKGKDVELRCDPISGHTALYWYRQSLGQGLEFLIYFQGNSAPDKSGLPSDRFSAERTGGSVSTLTIQRTQQEDSAVYLCASSRGKDYGYTFGSGTRLTVV.

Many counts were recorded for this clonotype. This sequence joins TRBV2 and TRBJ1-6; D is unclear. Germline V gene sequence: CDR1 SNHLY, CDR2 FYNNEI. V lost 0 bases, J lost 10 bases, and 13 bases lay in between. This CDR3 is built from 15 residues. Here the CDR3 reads CASSEASTTYSPLHF. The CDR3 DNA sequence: TGTGCCAGCAGTGAAGCTAGTACGACCTACTCACCCCTCCACTTT.

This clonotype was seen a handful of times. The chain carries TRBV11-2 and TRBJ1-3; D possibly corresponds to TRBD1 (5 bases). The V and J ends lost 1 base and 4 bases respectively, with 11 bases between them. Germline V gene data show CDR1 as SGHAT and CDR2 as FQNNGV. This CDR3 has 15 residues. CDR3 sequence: CASSLGGALGNTIYF. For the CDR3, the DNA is TGTGCCAGCAGCTTAGGAGGGGCGCTCGGAAACACCATATATTTT.

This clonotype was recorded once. The CDR3 region has the DNA TGTGCTAGAGCGACAGCGCACTATGGCTACACCTTC. Residues: CARATAHYGYTF. This chain uses TRBV11-1 with TRBJ1-2; a possible D gene is TRBD1 (5 bases). The CDR3 covers 12 residues. CDR1 SGHAT and CDR2 FQDESV come from the germline V gene (reference sequence).

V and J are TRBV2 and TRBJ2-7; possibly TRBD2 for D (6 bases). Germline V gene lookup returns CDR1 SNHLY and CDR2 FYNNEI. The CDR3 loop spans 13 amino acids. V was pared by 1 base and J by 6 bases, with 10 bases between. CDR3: CASSEDGTGEQYF. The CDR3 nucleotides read TGTGCCAGCAGTGAAGACGGGACTGGCGAGCAGTACTTC.